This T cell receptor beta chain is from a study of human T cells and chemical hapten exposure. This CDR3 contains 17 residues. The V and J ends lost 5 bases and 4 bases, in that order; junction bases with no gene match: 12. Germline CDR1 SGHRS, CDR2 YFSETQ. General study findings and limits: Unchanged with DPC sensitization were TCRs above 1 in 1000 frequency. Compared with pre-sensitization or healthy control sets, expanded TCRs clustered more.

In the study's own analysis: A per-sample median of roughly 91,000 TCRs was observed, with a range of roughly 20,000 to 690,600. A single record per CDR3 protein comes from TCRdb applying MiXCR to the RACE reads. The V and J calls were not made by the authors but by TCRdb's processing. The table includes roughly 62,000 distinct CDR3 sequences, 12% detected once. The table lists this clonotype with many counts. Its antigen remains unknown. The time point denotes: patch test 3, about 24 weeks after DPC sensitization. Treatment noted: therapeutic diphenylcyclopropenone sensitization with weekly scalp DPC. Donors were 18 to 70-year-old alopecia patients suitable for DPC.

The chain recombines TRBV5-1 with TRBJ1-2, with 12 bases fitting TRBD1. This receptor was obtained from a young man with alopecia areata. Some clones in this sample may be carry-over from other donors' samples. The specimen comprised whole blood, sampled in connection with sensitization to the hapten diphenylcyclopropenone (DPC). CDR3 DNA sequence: TGCGCCAGCAGTTTCGGGACAGGGGGCAGGCGCGGCTATGGCTACACCTTC. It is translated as CASSFGTGGRRGYGYTF.